The T cell receptor (beta chain) described here comes from a study of CD8 T cells in Susac syndrome (dated by TCRdb to about 2019). Study-level background: Among the sequenced Susac syndrome patients, about 6 had clinically active disease and roughly eight were in clinical remission. At blood withdrawal, Susac syndrome patients were therapy-naive, treated with corticosteroids (with IVIg additionally given to some), or treated with IVIg alone. Whether CD8+ T cell activation and differentiation in Susac syndrome was antigen driven was tested using repertoire sequencing. Overall study results and their limits: In patients with Susac syndrome, the CD4+ T cell repertoire showed no detectable clonal expansion. The study acknowledged that relatively few individuals were included in the TCR sequencing and HLA analysis.

From a lookup of the germline V gene, CDR1 and CDR2 are SGHVS and FQNEAQ. From cysteine to phenylalanine, the CDR3 is 13 amino acids long. Only the CDR3 DNA is retained, 39 bases long and in frame from the first base. Peripheral blood CD8+ and CD4+ T cells from healthy donors, Susac syndrome patients and multiple sclerosis patients were profiled by high-throughput TCR beta sequencing. The Susac syndrome patients fulfilled recently defined diagnostic criteria for either definite or probable disease. CD8+ TEMRA cells were enriched by FACS, while bulk CD8+ and CD4+ T cells were purified by magnetic negative isolation. Blood was drawn into EDTA tubes, processed within 24 hours, and PBMCs were isolated by density gradient centrifugation. PBMCs intended for TCR sequencing were frozen in liquid nitrogen and were later thawed in a 37 degrees C water bath. The sorted or isolated CD4+, CD8+ and CD8+ TEMRA cells had a purity of 90% or higher.

RNA was extracted using the RNeasy kit, and roughly 0.5 to 1 microgram was reverse transcribed with random hexamers. The immunoSEQ multiplex PCR assay, which covers 54 Vbeta and 13 Jbeta segments, was used to amplify TCR beta CDR3 regions. To correct PCR amplification bias, a synthetic template baseline was used for both primer optimization and computational correction. The original methods were these. Only productive sequences were kept, with reads annotated to V, D and J genes according to IMGT and analyzed in immunoSEQ Analyzer. To calculate clonality, Shannon entropy was normalized by log2 of the number of productive unique sequences and then subtracted from one. Public and private clones were assessed among the 100 most prevalent clones of each patient and control. Clones were defined as Susac-specific if absent from the healthy and MS cohorts, from 900 to 1,300 published viral clones and from other ImmuneACCESS disease sequences. TCRdb reran the public reads through fastp at Q25 and MiXCR, keeping productive beta chains. Each entry merges the rows of one CDR3 protein and shows their most common DNA and genes. For this entry, the V and J calls and clone size follow TCRdb and not the study's own pipeline. The sample table holds 150,000 to 200,000 distinct CDR3 sequences, of which approximately 96% were seen once. More than 0.08% of the sample rests with the top ten.

About this clonotype: Its specific antigen is unknown. A read error may produce the germline difference seen at one junction end.

This TCR derives from a human donor with Susac syndrome. The sample taken for sequencing was CD4+ T cells from PBMCs. The V gene is TRBV7-8 and the J gene is TRBJ2-7, with the D gene uncertain. The CDR3 loop reads CASSLGVTYEQYF. The sequenced DNA is TGTGCCAGCAGTTTAGGAGTCACCTACGAGCAGTACTTC.